A single sample gave rise to the 17 T cell receptor beta chains below, sequenced in a study of shared clonotypes between healthy human individuals. Libraries were prepared by immunoSEQ multiplex PCR; TCRdb keeps only in-frame clonotypes and omits some of them. The table lists 2 million to 2.5 million clones, about 90% of them singletons, with 0.3% to 0.45% in the top ten. Sequences were obtained from naive CD4+ T cells from PBMCs. Regarding subset: CD45RA+ positively selected. The source of these receptors is a man aged 18 to 30 in good health. Some clones in this sample may be carry-over from other donors' samples.

The chain carries TRBV28 and TRBJ2-6; TRBD1 agrees at 7 bases. This CDR3 contains 17 residues. Germline loops: CDR1 MDHEN, CDR2 SYDVKM. The trim removed 4 bases at V and 4 bases at J, leaving 10 bases unmatched. CDR3 in amino acids: CASSSTGESYGANVLTF. CDR3 sequence (DNA): TGTGCCAGCAGTTCTACAGGGGAATCGTACGGGGCCAACGTCCTGACTTTC.

This chain links TRBV28 with TRBJ1-5; D is uncertain. The germline CDR1 and CDR2 sequences are MDHEN and SYDVKM. The CDR3 consists of 15 residues. Trimming removed 3 bases from V and 2 bases from J, with 11 bases in between. The CDR3 sequence: CASSFKGFGNQPQHF. In nucleotides, the CDR3 is TGTGCCAGCAGTTTCAAGGGTTTCGGCAATCAGCCCCAGCATTTT. The entire variable domain, with the rest obtained from reference TRBV28 and TRBJ1-5, is as follows: DVKVTQSSRYLVKRTGEKVFLECVQDMDHENMFWYRQDPGLGLRLIYFSYDVKMKEKGDIPEGYSVSREKKERFSLILESASTNQTSMYLCASSFKGFGNQPQHFGDGTRLSIL.

V usage is TRBV28 and J usage is TRBJ2-1, with a possible D match to TRBD2 (6 bases). The CDR3 has 13 residues. The germline V and J ends were trimmed by 10 bases and 10 bases, with 20 bases remaining between them. In germline, CDR1 is MDHEN, CDR2 SYDVKM. The CDR3 sequence: CATPGGPSGEQFF. The CDR3 DNA is TGTGCCACCCCCGGGGGTCCCTCGGGAGAGCAGTTCTTC. Looking up the rest from reference TRBV28 and TRBJ2-1 gives the full variable domain: DVKVTQSSRYLVKRTGEKVFLECVQDMDHENMFWYRQDPGLGLRLIYFSYDVKMKEKGDIPEGYSVSREKKERFSLILESASTNQTSMYLCATPGGPSGEQFFGPGTRLTVL.

On this clone itself: Other nucleotide sequences from this sample produce the same CDR3. The chain joins TRBV9 to TRBJ2-2, with a tentative D call TRBD2 (6 bases). Trimming removed 0 bases from V and 0 bases from J, with 6 bases in between. This CDR3 is 15 amino acids long. Germline V gives CDR1 SGDLS, CDR2 YYNGEE. CDR3 coding DNA: TGTGCCAGCAGCGTAGGCGGGGCGAACACCGGGGAGCTGTTTTTT. Its protein product is CASSVGGANTGELFF.

CDR3 sequence: CAWSWGPDTQYF. The CDR3 nucleotides are TGTGCCTGGAGCTGGGGGCCAGATACGCAGTATTTT. The V and J genes are TRBV30 and TRBJ2-3; D is perhaps TRBD1 (6 bases). Germline CDR1 GTSNPN, CDR2 SVGIG (reference sequence). Trimming shortened V by 3 bases and J by 4 bases, and 8 bases separated the two germline ends. CDR3 length: 12 residues.

CDR3: CASSIKAGLASEQYF. Here the CDR3 DNA reads TGTGCCAGCAGCATTAAGGCGGGACTAGCCTCCGAGCAGTACTTC. This chain uses TRBV7-3 with TRBJ2-7; 9 nucleotides match TRBD2. The germline V gene encodes CDR1 SGHTA and CDR2 FQGTGA. V was pared by 5 bases and J by 6 bases, with 11 bases of the junction left unmatched. This CDR3 has 15 amino acids.

The J gene is TRBJ1-5, the V gene TRBV4-3; TRBD1 might be the D (6 bases). CDR1 and CDR2 from the germline V gene are LGHNA and YSLEER. V shed 4 bases and J shed 1 base, with 11 bases lying between them. The CDR3 totals 15 residues. The CDR3 loop is CASSLGTRSNQPQHF. The CDR3 nucleotides are TGCGCCAGCAGCCTCGGGACAAGGAGCAATCAGCCCCAGCATTTT.

The chain links TRBV28 to TRBJ1-5; D gene uncertain. CDR1 is MDHEN and CDR2 is SYDVKM in the germline V gene. V lost 2 bases to trimming and J lost 5 bases, with 10 bases between them. The CDR3 loop spans 14 amino acids. This chain's CDR3 is CASSLGGGYQPQHF. CDR3 bases: TGTGCCAGCAGTTTAGGAGGAGGGTATCAGCCCCAGCATTTT.

With regard to this clone: Additional DNA sequences in this sample encode the identical CDR3. The chain joins TRBV7-2 to TRBJ2-2; no reliable D call. Germline CDR1 SGHTA, CDR2 FQGNSA. This CDR3 region has 13 residues. V gave up 5 bases and J gave up 2 bases, with 6 bases separating them. The DNA for the CDR3 is TGTGCCAGCAGCCTGACTAACACCGGGGAGCTGTTTTTT. Protein sequence: CASSLTNTGELFF.

In DNA form, the CDR3 reads TGTGCCAGCAGCTTAGACTACGGGACTAGCGGGAGGGGATACGAGCAGTACTTC. It yields the protein CASSLDYGTSGRGYEQYF. The chain has TRBV11-2 and TRBJ2-7; 16 bases are a match to TRBD2. With V trimmed by 0 bases and J by 4 bases, 6 bases remained unmatched. The CDR3 covers 18 residues. Germline V gene lookup returns CDR1 SGHAT and CDR2 FQNNGV.

This rearrangement joins TRBV5-1 to TRBJ2-1; 9 positions match TRBD2. Germline CDR1 is SGHRS and CDR2 is YFSETQ. J gave up 8 bases and V 7 bases, and 10 bases lay outside the gene matches. The CDR3 runs to 14 residues. The CDR3 DNA reads TGCGCCAGCCAACCGGGACTAGCAGTACATGAGCAGTTCTTC. Encoded protein: CASQPGLAVHEQFF.

About this clone: Other DNA sequences in the sample encode the same CDR3. This chain links TRBV4-1 with TRBJ2-7; TRBD2 matches at 14 bases. Trimming took 2 bases from V and 2 from J; bases not matched to a gene: 2. The V gene's germline CDR1 is MGHRA and CDR2 YSYEKL. The CDR3 runs to 16 residues. The CDR3 protein is CASSQPTSGRAYEQYF. CDR3 DNA sequence: TGCGCCAGCAGCCAACCGACTAGCGGGAGGGCCTACGAGCAGTACTTC.

The chain recombines TRBV7-7 with TRBJ1-1; the match to TRBD1 covers 7 bases. With V trimmed by 6 bases and J by 0 bases, 4 bases remained unmatched. The CDR3 has 14 residues. Germline assignment: CDR1 SSHAT and CDR2 FNYEAQ (reference sequence). CDR3 in amino acids: CASSTTGLNTEAFF. The CDR3 coding sequence is TGTGCCAGCAGTACGACAGGGCTGAACACTGAAGCTTTCTTT.

The chain couples TRBV7-3 to TRBJ2-2; tentatively, D is TRBD2 (7 bases). This CDR3 region has 20 residues. The ends were cut back, 5 bases at V and 4 bases at J, with 29 bases in the middle. Germline loops: CDR1 SGHTA, CDR2 FQGTGA. The CDR3 here is CASSAQGTGGGFGRTGELFF. CDR3 nucleotide sequence: TGTGCCAGCAGCGCCCAAGGAACGGGGGGCGGATTCGGGCGCACCGGGGAGCTGTTTTTT.

This clone was recorded only once. This same CDR3 is encoded by further DNA sequences in the sample. The chain links TRBV6-5 to TRBJ1-2; D gene ambiguous. Germline V gene data show CDR1 as MNHEY and CDR2 as SVGAGI. There are 13 residues in the CDR3. Trimming stripped 3 bases from V and 4 bases from J, with 9 bases between. CDR3 sequence (DNA): TGTGCCAGCAGTTATAGCGGCAGCTATGGCTACACCTTC. It translates to CASSYSGSYGYTF.

The rearrangement uses TRBV5-8 and TRBJ1-5; 7 nucleotides line up with TRBD1. The V segment lost 6 bases and the J segment 4 bases; nucleotides outside the gene matches: 10. Germline V CDR1 and CDR2: SGHTS, YDEGEE. The CDR3 consists of 15 residues. CDR3 DNA sequence: TGTGCCAGCATCAGGGGGTTCGCGGTTAATCAGCCCCAGCATTTT. It translates to CASIRGFAVNQPQHF.

The V call is TRBV5-1, the J call TRBJ2-1; tentatively, D is TRBD2 (6 bases). This CDR3 is 16 amino acids long. CDR1 SGHRS and CDR2 YFSETQ come from the germline V gene. V lost 0 bases and J 10 bases, leaving 20 bases between the germline ends. The DNA for the CDR3 is TGCGCCAGCAGCTTGGATCCGGGAGAGACCTCCTCAGAGCAGTTCTTC. Protein product: CASSLDPGETSSEQFF.